This T cell receptor beta chain was identified during a study of shared clonotypes between healthy human individuals. Findings of the study overall: Generally, estimated richness proved larger in naive subsets than it did in memory subsets. Large depth notwithstanding, sorted-subset sequencing proved incomplete by rarefaction.

In regard to this clone: What it binds is not known.

V was pared by 3 bases and J by 0 bases, with 15 bases between. CDR3 length equals 16 residues. Looked up from germline, CDR1 is MNHEY and CDR2 is SMNVEV (reference sequence). On sorted subsets, replicate PCRs used approximately 190 ng DNA, or 31,000 or so T cell genomes. Assay: immunoSEQ multiplex PCR; the TCRdb copy retains only in-frame clones and omits some. The sample yields a few hundred thousand clones, more than 75% seen once. The chain uses TRBV27 and TRBJ2-7; D perhaps matches TRBD2 (6 bases). Sample: memory CD8+ T cells sorted from blood. Indicated subset: CD45RO+ cells pooled with CCR7-negative TemRA cells. The sequence was collected from a man aged 18-30 years in good health. The DNA for the CDR3 is TGTGCCAGCAGTTTCGTTCGGGAGTCTAGCTCCTACGAGCAGTACTTC. Protein product: CASSFVRESSSYEQYF.